This entry lists 2 T cell receptor beta chains sequenced from one sample in a study of T cells in localized non-small cell lung cancer. Some clones are missing from TCRdb's copy, which holds only in-frame ones; the method was immunoSEQ multiplex PCR. The table lists about 2,300 clones, nearly 40% of them singletons. This sample comprised lung tumor tissue, obtained before any cancer treatment. The receptors were sampled from an older male donor with stage II squamous cell lung carcinoma.

The chain couples TRBV11-3 to TRBJ2-1, with 9 bases aligning to TRBD2. The CDR3 length is 16 residues. Trimming at V came to 2 bases and at J to 7 bases, leaving 9 bases not matched to a gene. From germline, CDR1 is SGHNT and CDR2 YENEEA. The CDR3 DNA sequence: TGTGCCAGCAGCTTACTAGCGGGATTTATGAGTAATGAGCAGTTCTTC. Translating it yields CASSLLAGFMSNEQFF.

The V call is TRBV19, the J call TRBJ2-1; no clear D gene. CDR1 and CDR2 (germline): LNHDA, SQIVND (reference sequence). V lost 3 bases and J 8 bases, leaving 14 bases between the germline ends. The CDR3 length is 14 residues. This chain's CDR3 is CASSMDLLGDEQFF. The CDR3 nucleotides are TGTGCCAGTAGTATGGACCTTTTAGGAGATGAGCAGTTCTTC. Full variable domain (remainder filled in from reference TRBV19 and TRBJ2-1): DGGITQSPKYLFRKEGQNVTLSCEQNLNHDAMYWYRQDPGQGLRLIYYSQIVNDFQKGDIAEGYSVSREKKESFPLTVTSAQKNPTAFYLCASSMDLLGDEQFFGPGTRLTVL.